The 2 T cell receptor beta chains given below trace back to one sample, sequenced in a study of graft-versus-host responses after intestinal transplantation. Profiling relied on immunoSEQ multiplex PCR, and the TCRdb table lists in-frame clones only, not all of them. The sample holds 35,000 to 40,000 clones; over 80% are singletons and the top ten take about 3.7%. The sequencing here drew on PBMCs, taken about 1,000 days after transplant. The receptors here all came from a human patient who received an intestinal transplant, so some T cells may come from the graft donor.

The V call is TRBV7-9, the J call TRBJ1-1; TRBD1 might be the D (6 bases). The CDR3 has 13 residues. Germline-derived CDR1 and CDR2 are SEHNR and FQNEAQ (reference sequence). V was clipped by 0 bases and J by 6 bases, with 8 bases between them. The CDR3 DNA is TGTGCCAGCAGCTTAGCCGACAGGTCTGAAGCTTTCTTT. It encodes CASSLADRSEAFF. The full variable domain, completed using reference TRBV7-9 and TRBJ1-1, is DTGVSQNPRHKITKRGQNVTFRCDPISEHNRLYWYRQTLGQGPEFLTYFQNEAQLEKSRLLSDRFSAERPKGSFSTLEIQRTEQGDSAMYLCASSLADRSEAFFGQGTRLTVV.

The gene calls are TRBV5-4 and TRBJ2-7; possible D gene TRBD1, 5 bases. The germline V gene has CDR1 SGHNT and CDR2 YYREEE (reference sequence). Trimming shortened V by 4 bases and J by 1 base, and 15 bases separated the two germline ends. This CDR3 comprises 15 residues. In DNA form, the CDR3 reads TGTGCCAGCAGCCTTGACGATCAGGGTTCCTACGAGCAGTACTTC. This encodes CASSLDDQGSYEQYF.